These T cell receptor beta chains were read from a single sample in a study of shared clonotypes between healthy human individuals. Sequencing used immunoSEQ multiplex PCR; TCRdb keeps in-frame clones, though not all of them. The top ten clones hold about 11% of a sample with approximately 460,000 clones, approximately 77% of them seen once. The specimen was PBMCs. The receptors come from a woman in her thirties or forties in good health. Some clones in this sample may be carry-over from other donors' samples. The CDR3 runs from the conserved cysteine through the conserved F or W. Each record gives: CDR3 DNA, CDR3 protein, J gene, D gene, V gene, clone size. A D gene is named only where the DNA matches it firmly. A clone size is listed for some rows: how often the clone was seen (once, few, many), or a class if it is expanded.

TGCGCCAGCAGCTTGTATGCAGGGGGCTCTGAGCAGTTCTTC,CASSLYAGGSEQFF,TRBJ2-1,TRBD1,TRBV5-1,-
TGTGCCACCAGCAGAGATCCACAGCAACAAGAGACCCAGTACTTC,CATSRDPQQQETQYF,TRBJ2-5,-,TRBV15,-
TGTGCCAGCAGCCCTGTGGACCGGGCCAATGAGCAGTTCTTC,CASSPVDRANEQFF,TRBJ2-1,-,TRBV28,many
TGTGCCAGCAGCTTAGACCCGGGACCATTGAACACTGAAGCTTTCTTT,CASSLDPGPLNTEAFF,TRBJ1-1,-,TRBV7-9,-
TGCGCCAGCAGGGTCGACAGGGGCACCTACGAGCAGTACTTC,CASRVDRGTYEQYF,TRBJ2-7,TRBD1,TRBV5-1,-
TGTGCCAGCAGCATCGACAGGGGCTACAATGAGCAGTTCTTC,CASSIDRGYNEQFF,TRBJ2-1,TRBD1,TRBV11-2,-
TGCGCCAGCAGCCTACCAACCGGGACCGACACTGAAGCTTTCTTT,CASSLPTGTDTEAFF,TRBJ1-1,-,TRBV5-1,-
TGTGCCTGGAGTGAACGCTACAGGGTGAACACTGAAGCTTTCTTT,CAWSERYRVNTEAFF,TRBJ1-1,-,TRBV30,few
TGTGCCAGCAGTGAATATGCTGGGGATGGGGGCTCCTACGAGCAGTACTTC,CASSEYAGDGGSYEQYF,TRBJ2-7,-,TRBV25-1,-
TGTGCCAGCAGTTGGAAAGGGGGGCACTACAATGAGCAGTTCTTC,CASSWKGGHYNEQFF,TRBJ2-1,-,TRBV28,-
TGTGCCAGCAGTGGGGGGGTGCTCTATGGCTACACCTTC,CASSGGVLYGYTF,TRBJ1-2,-,TRBV6-5,few
TGTGCCAGCAGACCCACGGGGAACACTGAAGCTTTCTTT,CASRPTGNTEAFF,TRBJ1-1,-,TRBV28,-